What follows are 24 T cell receptor beta chains derived from one specimen sequenced in a study of blood T cell repertoires in COVID-19. Only in-frame clones appear in the TCRdb table, and some are missing; sequencing was by immunoSEQ multiplex PCR. The sample carries about 270,000 clones, approximately 82% recorded once. The sequenced sample consisted of peripheral blood. All receptors derive from a woman between 18 and 29 years old with acute or convalescent COVID-19.

The chain couples TRBV5-1 to TRBJ2-7, with unresolved D. This CDR3 comprises 12 residues. Trimming removed 2 bases from V and 2 bases from J, with 5 bases in between. Germline V lookup: CDR1 SGHRS, CDR2 YFSETQ. The CDR3 nucleotides read TGCGCCAGCAGCTTAGGAGCCTACGAGCAGTACTTC. Encoded protein: CASSLGAYEQYF.

The chain has TRBV21-1 and TRBJ2-7; the D call TRBD2 from the table was never checked on the DNA. TRBV21-1 counts as a pseudogene. CDR3 length equals 18 residues. CDR3 loop: CASSKATSGSSPDYEQYF. The CDR3 nucleotides are TGTGCCAGCAGCAAAGCGACTAGCGGGAGTTCCCCCGACTACGAGCAGTACTTC.

This clone was seen once. The CDR3 reads CASSPQTSPTRDEQFF. CDR3 in DNA: TGTGCCAGCAGTCCCCAGACTAGCCCCACGCGGGATGAGCAGTTCTTC. V gene TRBV27 combines with J gene TRBJ2-1; 7 bases are a match to TRBD2. CDR1 and CDR2 from the germline V gene are MNHEY and SMNVEV (reference sequence). Unmatched junction bases numbered 15, after V lost 5 bases and J lost 8 bases. The CDR3 is 16 residues long.

The chain joins TRBV7-6 to TRBJ2-5, with TRBD1 matching over 10 bases. Germline CDR1 reads SGHVS; CDR2 reads FNYEAQ. The junction had 5 bases not matched to a gene; V was cut back by 2 bases and J by 2 bases. The CDR3 is 16 amino acids. CDR3 residues: CASSLWDRGGQETQYF. DNA for the CDR3: TGTGCCAGCAGCTTATGGGACAGGGGAGGGCAAGAGACCCAGTACTTC. The entire variable domain, with the rest obtained from reference TRBV7-6 and TRBJ2-5, is as follows: GAGVSQSPRYKVTKRGQDVALRCDPISGHVSLYWYRQALGQGPEFLTYFNYEAQQDKSGLPNDRFSAERPEGSISTLTIQRTEQRDSAMYRCASSLWDRGGQETQYFGPGTRLLVL.

The chain links TRBV18 to TRBJ2-4, with 8 bases fitting TRBD2. J lost 3 bases, V lost 3 bases, and 7 bases had no gene match. The CDR3 covers 16 residues. Germline V lookup: CDR1 KGHSH, CDR2 LQKENI. In DNA, the CDR3 is TGTGCCAGCTCACCCCGGCGGGGGGAGGTCAAAAACATTCAGTACTTC. Its protein product is CASSPRRGEVKNIQYF.

The rearrangement links TRBV30 to TRBJ2-5, with 10 bases fitting TRBD2. J gave up 7 bases and V 6 bases, and 20 bases lay outside the gene matches. Germline CDR1 GTSNPN, CDR2 SVGIG (reference sequence). The CDR3 sequence is 17 residues long. The CDR3 coding sequence is TGTGCCTGTCGGGGGGAAGTAGCGGGAGGAATGTCGGGGACCCAGTACTTC. Translated, it gives CACRGEVAGGMSGTQYF.

The chain joins TRBV5-5 to TRBJ2-7; D may be TRBD1 (5 bases). CDR3 length equals 14 residues. Germline assignment: CDR1 SGHKS and CDR2 YYEKEE (reference sequence). Trimming took off 2 bases at V and 4 bases at J, with 13 bases between the two ends. The CDR3 here is CASSLGRVNYEQYF. CDR3 coding DNA: TGTGCCAGCAGCTTAGGCAGGGTAAATTACGAGCAGTACTTC.

In DNA, the CDR3 is TGTGCCAGCAAGGACGAGACAGGGTACACTGAAGCTTTCTTT. Residues: CASKDETGYTEAFF. The rearrangement uses TRBV2 and TRBJ1-1; 7 nucleotides line up with TRBD1. Losses at the gene ends were 7 bases for V and 3 bases for J; bases not matched to a gene: 8. In germline, CDR1 is SNHLY, CDR2 FYNNEI. The CDR3 sequence is 14 residues long.

The chain has TRBV7-2 and TRBJ2-7; 9 bases agree with TRBD2. J was trimmed by 3 bases and V by 5 bases; bases with no gene match: 5. Germline V gene lookup returns CDR1 SGHTA and CDR2 FQGNSA. The CDR3 is made up of 14 amino acids. Here the CDR3 reads CASSISGSLYEQYF. The CDR3 DNA is TGTGCCAGCAGCATTAGCGGGAGTCTCTACGAGCAGTACTTC.

This chain links TRBV2 with TRBJ2-1; possible D gene TRBD1, 6 bases. Germline values: CDR1 SNHLY, CDR2 FYNNEI. This CDR3 comprises 14 residues. The V end was cut by 1 base, the J end by 9 bases, with 13 bases between. The CDR3 region is CASSEDRALGEQFF. DNA for the CDR3: TGTGCCAGCAGTGAAGACAGGGCGTTGGGTGAGCAGTTCTTC.

The rearrangement joins TRBV2 to TRBJ2-3, with TRBD2 matching 13 bases. The germline V gene has CDR1 SNHLY and CDR2 FYNNEI. The CDR3 consists of 14 residues. V trimming: 8 bases; J trimming: 8 bases; junction bases outside the gene matches: 7. CDR3 nucleotide sequence: TGTGCCAGCCCCGGACTAGCGGGAGCGGGTACGCAGTATTTT. Protein sequence: CASPGLAGAGTQYF. Drawing the rest from reference TRBV2 and TRBJ2-3, the complete variable domain is EPEVTQTPSHQVTQMGQEVILRCVPISNHLYFYWYRQILGQKVEFLVSFYNNEISEKSEIFDDQFSVERPDGSNFTLKIRSTKLEDSAMYFCASPGLAGAGTQYFGPGTRLTVL.

J is TRBJ2-1 and V is TRBV7-2, with TRBD2 matching over 13 bases. CDR1 is SGHTA, CDR2 FQGNSA, per germline. The CDR3 consists of 14 residues. The V gene end was trimmed by 5 bases and the J gene end by 9 bases; junction bases not matched to a gene: 4. As DNA, the CDR3 is TGTGCCAGCAGCCTACTAGCGGGAGGGCTTGAGCAGTTCTTC. Translating gives CASSLLAGGLEQFF.

The rearrangement uses TRBV9 and TRBJ1-1, with D tentatively TRBD1 (5 bases). This CDR3 has 12 amino acids. Germline V lookup: CDR1 SGDLS, CDR2 YYNGEE. V gave up 2 bases and J gave up 4 bases, with 6 bases separating them. CDR3 region: CASSVGGTEAFF. The CDR3 coding sequence is TGTGCCAGCAGCGTGGGGGGCACTGAAGCTTTCTTT. Using reference TRBV9 and TRBJ1-1 for the parts outside the CDR3, the full variable domain is DSGVTQTPKHLITATGQRVTLRCSPRSGDLSVYWYQQSLDQGLQFLIQYYNGEERAKGNILERFSAQQFPDLHSELNLSSLELGDSALYFCASSVGGTEAFFGQGTRLTVV.

The CDR3 DNA follows: TGTGCCAGCAGCCAAGAGGGGGCGGGTGGCTACACCTTC. This codes for CASSQEGAGGYTF. This sequence joins TRBV3-1 (or the pseudogene TRBV3-2) and TRBJ1-2; D perhaps matches TRBD1 (6 bases). CDR3 length: 13 residues. Deletions cut 0 bases from V and 7 bases from J, with 9 bases between. The germline CDR1 and CDR2 sequences are LGHDT and YNNKEL (reference sequence).

The genes are TRBV7-9 and TRBJ2-1, with 8 bases identical to TRBD2. This CDR3 spans 16 amino acids. J lost 7 bases, V lost 5 bases, and 13 bases had no gene match. From germline, CDR1 is SEHNR and CDR2 FQNEAQ (reference sequence). The CDR3 DNA reads TGTGCCAGCAGCAGAACAAGGGGGACTAGGGGGAATGAGCAGTTCTTC. Translating gives CASSRTRGTRGNEQFF.

The chain combines TRBV28 with TRBJ2-7; D may be TRBD1 (6 bases). CDR1 MDHEN and CDR2 SYDVKM come from the germline V gene. V lost 2 bases and J lost 0, with 8 bases in between. The CDR3 has 14 amino acids. The DNA of the CDR3 is TGTGCCAGCAGTTTAACAGGGAGCTCCTACGAGCAGTACTTC. As protein: CASSLTGSSYEQYF.

This clone has just one count. The rearrangement links TRBV30 to TRBJ1-1; D is unresolved. CDR3 length: 13 residues. The V end was cut by 3 bases, the J end by 1 base, with 9 bases between. Looked up from germline, CDR1 is GTSNPN and CDR2 is SVGIG (reference sequence). The CDR3 coding sequence is TGTGCCTGGAGGGGGAGATGGAACACTGAAGCTTTCTTT. This codes for CAWRGRWNTEAFF.

The chain recombines TRBV28 with TRBJ1-2; 7 nucleotides line up with TRBD1. Germline assignment: CDR1 MDHEN and CDR2 SYDVKM. The V and J ends lost 3 bases and 1 base, in that order; junction bases with no gene match: 11. The CDR3 runs 17 residues. The chain's CDR3 is CASSFPGQKSFNYGYTF. In DNA, the CDR3 is TGTGCCAGCAGTTTCCCGGGACAGAAAAGTTTTAACTATGGCTACACCTTC.

The CDR3: CASSLLGGRETQETQYF. The CDR3 coding sequence is TGTGCCAGCAGCTTGTTAGGCGGGAGGGAGACCCAAGAGACCCAGTACTTC. The chain recombines TRBV7-3 with TRBJ2-5, with 9 bases lining up with TRBD2. Germline loops: CDR1 SGHTA, CDR2 FQGTGA. The CDR3 is made up of 17 amino acids. J lost 1 base, V lost 3 bases, and 9 bases had no gene match.

The V gene is TRBV4-3, the J gene TRBJ2-7; TRBD2 matches at 7 bases. V was clipped by 4 bases and J by 2 bases; unmatched bases: 8. Germline assignment: CDR1 LGHNA and CDR2 YSLEER. The CDR3 runs 15 residues. The CDR3 protein is CASSPSSGSTYEQYF. Here the CDR3 DNA reads TGCGCCAGCAGCCCCTCTAGCGGCTCTACCTACGAGCAGTACTTC.

Turning to this clone: Additional DNA sequences in this sample encode the identical CDR3. The chain recombines TRBV19 with TRBJ2-7; a weak D match, TRBD1 (5 bases). The CDR3 is 13 residues long. The V gene's germline CDR1 is LNHDA and CDR2 SQIVND (reference sequence). The germline V and J ends were trimmed by 5 bases and 2 bases, with 10 bases remaining between them. Here the CDR3 reads CASSFGQTYEQYF. CDR3 nucleotides: TGTGCCAGTAGTTTTGGACAAACCTACGAGCAGTACTTC.

This clone was seen only once. The chain is built from TRBV5-6 and TRBJ2-1, with 7 positions matching TRBD2. The CDR3 sequence is 18 residues long. Germline CDR1 and CDR2: SGHDT and YYEEEE. With V trimmed by 6 bases and J by 3 bases, 18 bases remained unmatched. CDR3 loop: CASTLLGGAGPNYNEQFF. The DNA for the CDR3 is TGTGCCAGCACCCTCCTTGGGGGAGCGGGACCAAACTACAATGAGCAGTTCTTC.

The chain has TRBV28 and TRBJ2-3, with 8 bases identical to TRBD2. V lost 2 bases, J lost 4 bases, and 5 bases stayed unmatched. In germline, CDR1 is MDHEN, CDR2 SYDVKM. The CDR3 sequence is 15 residues long. CDR3 in amino acids: CASSLGGRSADTQYF. CDR3 bases: TGTGCCAGCAGTTTAGGCGGGAGGTCGGCAGATACGCAGTATTTT.

The chain carries TRBV6-1 and TRBJ2-7; perhaps TRBD2 as D (6 bases). Germline V lookup: CDR1 MNHNS, CDR2 SASEGT. V lost 3 bases to trimming and J lost 3 bases, with 15 bases between them. The CDR3 has 15 residues. The chain's CDR3 is CASSEYRAGSYEQYF. In nucleotides, the CDR3 is TGTGCCAGCAGTGAGTATCGGGCGGGAAGCTACGAGCAGTACTTC.